These 16 T cell receptor beta chains originate from one sample sequenced in a study of Graves' ophthalmopathy and Graves' hyperthyroidism. RNA transcripts provided the template for amplifying TCR beta CDR3 regions. Second-round multiplex PCR came after a first-round RT-PCR that employed HTBI primers. TCRdb re-called the multiplex PCR reads with MiXCR, one entry per CDR3 protein. Among hundreds of thousands of distinct CDR3 sequences, about 20% were seen once, and the ten largest hold about 6.6%. What was sequenced was peripheral blood. These receptors were taken from a woman between 18 and 29 years old with stable Graves' hyperthyroidism. Some clones in this sample may be carry-over from other donors' samples.

This chain uses TRBV19 with TRBJ1-2; D call uncertain. In germline, CDR1 is LNHDA, CDR2 SQIVND (reference sequence). This CDR3 spans 14 amino acids. V lost 5 bases and J lost 0, with 10 bases in between. CDR3 bases: TGTGCCAGTAGTTTGGCCACACCTAACTATGGCTACACCTTC. This codes for CASSLATPNYGYTF.

The table lists this clonotype with many counts. The chain joins TRBV28 to TRBJ1-1; D unclear. The CDR3 loop spans 15 amino acids. V was cut by 2 bases and J by 2 bases, with 12 bases left in between. The V gene's germline CDR1 is MDHEN and CDR2 SYDVKM. This CDR3 reads CASSLNRVLNTEAFF. The CDR3 DNA reads TGTGCCAGCAGTTTAAATAGGGTCCTCAACACTGAAGCTTTCTTT.

The chain is built from TRBV25-1 and TRBJ2-7, with 15 bases lining up with TRBD2. CDR1 and CDR2 (germline): MGHDK, SYGVNS. V gave up 4 bases and J gave up 4 bases; unmatched junction bases: 17. The CDR3 has 20 residues. The CDR3 bases are TGTGCCAGCAGTGGACCGCAAGGACTAGCGGGAGGGCCGACCTTTTACGAGCAGTACTTC. Its protein is CASSGPQGLAGGPTFYEQYF.

This chain links TRBV19 with TRBJ2-7; a weak D match, TRBD1 (5 bases). The V end lost 6 bases, the J end lost 2 bases, and 17 bases lay between the germline ends. Germline CDR1 is LNHDA and CDR2 is SQIVND (reference sequence). This CDR3 contains 15 residues. CDR3 amino acids: CASRGPDNPPYEQYF. The CDR3 region has the DNA TGTGCCAGTAGGGGGCCGGACAATCCCCCCTACGAGCAGTACTTC.

Comment on this clonotype: Being one base from a much bigger clone, this may be a read error. The rearrangement links TRBV20-1 to TRBJ1-5; D unresolved. The CDR3 consists of 14 residues. Per germline, CDR1 DFQATT and CDR2 SNEGSKA (reference sequence). CDR3 nucleotides: TGCTGTGCCCAGGCCTTAAACGGCAATCAGCCCCAGCATTTT. Its protein product is CCAQALNGNQPQHF.

This clonotype has ten or more counts. A read error may explain this, as a much larger clone is one base away. V is TRBV6-5 and J is TRBJ1-2; TRBD1 agrees at 7 bases. The CDR3 length is 13 residues. Germline CDR1 is MNHEY and CDR2 is SVGAGI. CDR3 sequence (DNA): TGTGCCAGCAGTTTCCGGGACAGCTATGGCTGCACCTTC. Protein: CASSFRDSYGCTF.

This clonotype appeared a few times. V is TRBV7-7 and J is TRBJ2-2, with D perhaps being TRBD1 or TRBD2 (5 bases each). Germline V gives CDR1 SSHAT, CDR2 FNYEAQ (reference sequence). This CDR3 has 17 residues. V was shortened by 1 base and J by 10 bases, with 22 bases between the two germline ends. The CDR3 region is CASSLEGPGTPDPELFF. In nucleotides, the CDR3 is TGTGCCAGCAGCTTAGAAGGCCCCGGGACCCCCGACCCGGAGCTGTTTTTT.

This clonotype has ten or more counts. The rearrangement links TRBV11-2 to TRBJ1-5; 7 bases align to TRBD1. The CDR3 loop spans 18 amino acids. Trimming took 4 bases from V and 1 from J; bases not matched to a gene: 13. The germline V gene has CDR1 SGHAT and CDR2 FQNNGV. The CDR3 here is CASSSRPTGFRSNQPQHF. In DNA, the CDR3 is TGTGCCAGCAGCTCAAGGCCGACAGGGTTTCGGAGCAATCAGCCCCAGCATTTT. Full variable domain (remainder filled in from reference TRBV11-2 and TRBJ1-5): EAGVAQSPRYKIIEKRQSVAFWCNPISGHATLYWYQQILGQGPKLLIQFQNNGVVDDSQLPKDRFSAERLKGVDSTLKIQPAKLEDSAVYLCASSSRPTGFRSNQPQHFGDGTRLSIL.

Many counts were recorded for this clonotype. CDR3 protein: CASSLGGPVSNYGYTF. In nucleotides, the CDR3 is TGTGCCAGCAGTTTAGGGGGACCGGTATCTAACTATGGCTACACCTTC. V gene TRBV28 combines with J gene TRBJ1-2; D may be TRBD1 (5 bases). V lost 2 bases, J lost 0 bases, and 13 bases lay in between. The CDR3 covers 16 residues. CDR1 is MDHEN, CDR2 SYDVKM, per germline.

This clonotype was seen repeatedly, ten times or more. This chain links TRBV2 with TRBJ2-7; D might be TRBD1 or TRBD2, each matching 5 bases. The CDR3 runs to 11 residues. Trimming removed 11 bases from V and 4 bases from J, with 12 bases in between. Looked up from germline, CDR1 is SNHLY and CDR2 is FYNNEI. The CDR3 reads CAGGREYEQYF. CDR3 nucleotide sequence: TGTGCCGGAGGCAGGGAGTACGAGCAGTACTTC.

This chain joins TRBV5-1 and TRBJ1-1; 7 nucleotides match TRBD1. Trimming took 0 bases from V and 3 from J; bases not matched to a gene: 5. This CDR3 is 15 amino acids long. Germline CDR1 is SGHRS and CDR2 is YFSETQ. CDR3 protein: CASSLGQGVHTEAFF. As DNA, the CDR3 is TGCGCCAGCAGCTTGGGACAGGGAGTTCACACTGAAGCTTTCTTT.

This clonotype was detected ten times or more. The rearrangement joins TRBV7-2 to TRBJ2-7; 7 nucleotides match TRBD2. This CDR3 comprises 15 residues. Looked up from germline, CDR1 is SGHTA and CDR2 is FQGNSA. V was clipped by 1 base and J by 4 bases; unmatched bases: 7. The CDR3 loop reads CASSLGPSGFYEQYF. CDR3 in DNA: TGTGCCAGCAGCTTAGGTCCTAGCGGCTTTTACGAGCAGTACTTC.

The table lists this clonotype with many counts. V and J are TRBV11-3 and TRBJ1-1; D perhaps matches TRBD1 (5 bases). V lost 2 bases and J lost 4, with 14 bases in between. Germline V gene lookup returns CDR1 SGHNT and CDR2 YENEEA. The CDR3 extends over 15 amino acids. The CDR3 sequence is CASSLSGGQGTEAFF. The CDR3 DNA follows: TGTGCCAGCAGCTTAAGTGGCGGGCAGGGCACTGAAGCTTTCTTT.

This clonotype came up once. The chain has TRBV7-2 and TRBJ2-7; 8 bases map to TRBD1. V was clipped by 1 base and J by 6 bases; unmatched bases: 5. CDR3 length: 14 amino acids. CDR1 SGHTA and CDR2 FQGNSA come from the germline V gene. The DNA of the CDR3 is TGTGCCAGCAGCTTAGGGACAGGGTCCATCGAGCAGTACTTC. Protein product: CASSLGTGSIEQYF.

There are a few counts of this clonotype. The chain links TRBV13 to TRBJ2-2; D not certain. This CDR3 is 13 amino acids long. V dropped 4 bases and J dropped 7 bases, with 10 bases sitting between them. Germline-derived CDR1 and CDR2 are PRHDT and FYEKMQ (reference sequence). The CDR3 DNA reads as TGTGCCAGCAGCTCGGTGGGAAACGGGGAGCTGTTTTTT. It encodes CASSSVGNGELFF.

This clonotype was picked up many times. Written as DNA, the CDR3 is TGTGCCAGCAGTCCCTCCGGGACAGGCTACACCTTC. This encodes CASSPSGTGYTF. The chain is built from TRBV12-3 or TRBV12-4 and TRBJ1-2, with a weak D call TRBD1 (6 bases). The CDR3 has 12 amino acids. Trimming pared 5 bases from V and 8 bases from J, leaving 12 bases between.